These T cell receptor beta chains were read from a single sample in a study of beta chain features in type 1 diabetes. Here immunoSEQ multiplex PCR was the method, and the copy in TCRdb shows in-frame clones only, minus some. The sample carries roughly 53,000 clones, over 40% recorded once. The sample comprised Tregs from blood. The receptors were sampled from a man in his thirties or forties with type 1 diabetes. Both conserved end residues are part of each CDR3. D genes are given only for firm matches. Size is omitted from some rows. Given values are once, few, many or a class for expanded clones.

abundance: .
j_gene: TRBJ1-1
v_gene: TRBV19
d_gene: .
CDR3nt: TGTGCCAGTAGTTCTCAGGGCGGAGGGGCGCGGACTGAAGCTTTCTTT
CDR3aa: CASSSQGGGARTEAFF

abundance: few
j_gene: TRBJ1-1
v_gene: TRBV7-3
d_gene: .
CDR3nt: TGTGCCAGCAGCCAAACGGGGAACACTGAAGCTTTCTTT
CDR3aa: CASSQTGNTEAFF

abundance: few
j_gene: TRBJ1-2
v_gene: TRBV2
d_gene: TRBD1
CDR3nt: TGTGCCAGCAGACTCAACAGGGGCGAGAACTATGGCTACACCTTC
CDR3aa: CASRLNRGENYGYTF

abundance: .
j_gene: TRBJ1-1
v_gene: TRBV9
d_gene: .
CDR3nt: TGTGCCAGCAGCCCCCATTTCTCGAACATGAACACTGAAGCTTTCTTT
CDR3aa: CASSPHFSNMNTEAFF

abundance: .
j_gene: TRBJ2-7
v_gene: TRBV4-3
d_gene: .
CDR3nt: TGCGCCAGCAGCCAAGGTTGGGCAGGGAAGTCCTACGAGCAGTACTTC
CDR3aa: CASSQGWAGKSYEQYF

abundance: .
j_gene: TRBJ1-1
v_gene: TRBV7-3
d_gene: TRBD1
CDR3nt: TGTGCCAGCAGCTTATATGGGACAGCGAACACTGAAGCTTTCTTT
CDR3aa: CASSLYGTANTEAFF

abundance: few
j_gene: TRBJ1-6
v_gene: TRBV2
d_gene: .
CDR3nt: TGTGCCAGCAGTGATAGCGGGAGAGACTATAATTCACCCCTCCACTTT
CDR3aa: CASSDSGRDYNSPLHF

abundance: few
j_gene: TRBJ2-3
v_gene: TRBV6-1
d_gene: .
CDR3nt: TGTGCCAGCATAGTGGGAGCCAAAGATACGCAGTATTTT
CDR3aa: CASIVGAKDTQYF

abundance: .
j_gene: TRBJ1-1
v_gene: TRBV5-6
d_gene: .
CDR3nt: TGTGCCAGCAGCTTGGGGCACGTGGGTGGAGGTGAAGCTTTCTTT
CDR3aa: CASSLGHVGGGEAFF

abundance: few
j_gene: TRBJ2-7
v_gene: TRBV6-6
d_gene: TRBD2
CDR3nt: TGTGCCACCCGAGTCCCCCGGGAGGGCTACGAGCAGTACTTC
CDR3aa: CATRVPREGYEQYF

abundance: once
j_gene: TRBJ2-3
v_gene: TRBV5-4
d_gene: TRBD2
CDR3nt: TGTGCCAGCAGCTTGGCCATAACTAGCGGGAGCTCAGATACGCAGTATTTT
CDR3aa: CASSLAITSGSSDTQYF

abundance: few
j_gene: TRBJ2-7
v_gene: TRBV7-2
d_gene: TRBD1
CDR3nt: TGTGCCAGCAGCTCCGCTTCCGGGACAGGGTACTACGAGCAGTACTTC
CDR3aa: CASSSASGTGYYEQYF

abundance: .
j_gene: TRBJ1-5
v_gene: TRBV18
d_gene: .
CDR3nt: TGTGCCAGCTCACCACCCGGGACACATGCTAGCAATCAGCCCCAGCATTTT
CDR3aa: CASSPPGTHASNQPQHF

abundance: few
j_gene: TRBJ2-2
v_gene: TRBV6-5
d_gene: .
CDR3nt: TGTGCCAGCATGGCTCAGGGGGGTAACACCGGGGAGCTGTTTTTT
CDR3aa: CASMAQGGNTGELFF

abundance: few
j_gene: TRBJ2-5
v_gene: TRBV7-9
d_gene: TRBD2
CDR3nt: TGTGCCAGCAGCCTAGGGAGGGGCCAAGAGACCCAGCACTTC
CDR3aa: CASSLGRGQETQHF

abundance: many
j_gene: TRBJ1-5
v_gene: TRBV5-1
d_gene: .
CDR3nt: TGCGCCAGCAGCCCCAACGCCGGTAGCAATCAGCCCCAGCATTTT
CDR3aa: CASSPNAGSNQPQHF

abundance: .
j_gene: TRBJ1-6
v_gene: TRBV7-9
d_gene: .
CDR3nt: TGTGCCAGCAGCGTCTGGGAGGGATCACCCCTCCACTTT
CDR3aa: CASSVWEGSPLHF

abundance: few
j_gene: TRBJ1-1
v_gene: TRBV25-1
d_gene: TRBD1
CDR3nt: TGTGCCAGCAGTGAATTCGGGACAGGGATAAACACTGAAGCTTTCTTT
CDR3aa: CASSEFGTGINTEAFF

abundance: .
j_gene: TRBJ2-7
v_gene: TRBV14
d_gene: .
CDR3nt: TGTGCCAGCAGCCAAGATTGGTTCTACGAGCAGTACTTC
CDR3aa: CASSQDWFYEQYF

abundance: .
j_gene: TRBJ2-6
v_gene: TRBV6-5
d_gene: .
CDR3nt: TGTGCCAGCAGCCGCTCTGGGGCCAACGTCCTGACTTTC
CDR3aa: CASSRSGANVLTF

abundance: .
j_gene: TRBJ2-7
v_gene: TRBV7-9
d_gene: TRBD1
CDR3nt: TGTGCCAGCAGCCCTTCCCCCTTGACCTACCCGACAGGGGGCTACGAGCAGTACTTC
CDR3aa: CASSPSPLTYPTGGYEQYF

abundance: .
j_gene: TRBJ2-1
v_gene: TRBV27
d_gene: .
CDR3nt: TGTGCCAGCAGTTTCCGGGATGCGCATGAGCAGTTCTTC
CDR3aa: CASSFRDAHEQFF

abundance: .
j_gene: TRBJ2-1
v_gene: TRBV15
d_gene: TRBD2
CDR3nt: TGTGCCACCAGCAGCGACCGGGACTACGGCTCCTACAATGAGCAGTTCTTC
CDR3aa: CATSSDRDYGSYNEQFF

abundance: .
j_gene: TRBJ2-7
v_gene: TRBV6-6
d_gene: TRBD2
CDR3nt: TGTGCCAGCAGTTACTCGAACGGCGGGAGGGCCAGGCAGTACTTC
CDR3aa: CASSYSNGGRARQYF

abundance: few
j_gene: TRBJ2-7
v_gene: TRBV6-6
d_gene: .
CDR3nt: TGTGCCAGCAGGCGACTAGGCTCCTACGAGCAGTACTTC
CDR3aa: CASRRLGSYEQYF

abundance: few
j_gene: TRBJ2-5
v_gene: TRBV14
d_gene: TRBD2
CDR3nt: TGTGCCAGCAGCCCCGGACTAGCGGGAATACAAGAGACCCAGTACTTC
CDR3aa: CASSPGLAGIQETQYF

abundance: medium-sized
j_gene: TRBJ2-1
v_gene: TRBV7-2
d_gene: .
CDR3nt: TGTGCCAGCAGCCCCTCCTACCACTCCTACAATGAGCAGTTCTTC
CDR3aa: CASSPSYHSYNEQFF